This T cell receptor (beta chain) was retrieved from a study of patients and donors after allogeneic stem cell transplantation. CDR3 length: 14 residues. Germline loops: CDR1 SGHAT, CDR2 FQNNGV. The junction had 7 bases not matched to a gene; V was cut back by 6 bases and J by 5 bases. TCRdb passed the RT-PCR reads through MiXCR, listing each CDR3 protein once. Seen here are thousands of distinct CDR3 sequences, roughly 24% observed once, and the top ten hold 15% to 20%. The V gene is TRBV11-2, the J gene TRBJ1-1; 9 nucleotides align to TRBD1. This receptor was identified in a human donor who was either an allogeneic HSCT recipient or a stem cell or donor lymphocyte infusion donor (not recorded which). It is not recorded whose cells these are; they may come from a transplant donor. The sample was blood, either unsorted or a sorted T cell fraction (not recorded which). The CDR3 loop reads CASRKDRGMTEAFF. In nucleotides, the CDR3 is TGTGCCAGCAGGAAGGACAGGGGAATGACTGAAGCTTTCTTT.